This TCR beta chain stems from a study of blood T cell dynamics during melanoma immunotherapy. Study as a whole: First-line therapy was either pembrolizumab or nivolumab with ipilimumab for metastatic melanoma.

As to this clone: Antigen specificity is unknown.

Germline V gene sequence: CDR1 SNHLY, CDR2 FYNNEI. V was trimmed by 2 bases and J by 5 bases, leaving 12 bases between them. This CDR3 has 15 residues. Whole-study results and caveats: Among sorted CD8+ subsets, immune-effector cells had the highest clonality and cell-free DNA similarity.

Each sorted CD8+ T cell subset had its entire DNA loaded. Measured with immunoSEQ multiplex PCR; TCRdb has only the in-frame clones, and not every one. The sample holds some 13,000 clones, about 90% seen once. Indicated time point: pre-treatment baseline. Disease control meant complete response, partial response or stable disease at 12 weeks. This sample comprised effector memory CD8+ T cells from blood, obtained from a patient treated with checkpoint blockade. The chain is built from TRBV2 and TRBJ1-4, with D unclear. The TCR comes from a human donor with melanoma. CDR3 loop: CASSEILGANEKLFF. In nucleotides, the CDR3 is TGTGCCAGCAGTGAAATTCTCGGAGCGAATGAAAAACTGTTTTTT. The full variable domain, rest sourced from reference TRBV2 and TRBJ1-4, is EPEVTQTPSHQVTQMGQEVILRCVPISNHLYFYWYRQILGQKVEFLVSFYNNEISEKSEIFDDQFSVERPDGSNFTLKIRSTKLEDSAMYFCASSEILGANEKLFFGSGTQLSVL.